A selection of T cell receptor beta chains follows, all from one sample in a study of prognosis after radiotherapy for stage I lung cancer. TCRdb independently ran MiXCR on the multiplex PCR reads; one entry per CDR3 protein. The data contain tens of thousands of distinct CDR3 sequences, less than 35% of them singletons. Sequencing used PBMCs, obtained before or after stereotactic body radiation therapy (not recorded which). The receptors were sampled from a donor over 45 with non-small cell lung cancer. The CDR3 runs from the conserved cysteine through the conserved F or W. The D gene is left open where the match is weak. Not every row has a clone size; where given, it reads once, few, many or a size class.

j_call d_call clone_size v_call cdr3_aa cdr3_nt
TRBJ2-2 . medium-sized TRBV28 CASSPLATDEEGELFF TGTGCCAGCAGTCCCCTAGCGACCGACGAGGAGGGGGAGCTGTTTTTT
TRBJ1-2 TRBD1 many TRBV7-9 CASSLQGAGGYTF TGTGCCAGCAGCTTACAGGGGGCAGGGGGCTACACCTTC
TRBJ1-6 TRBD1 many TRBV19 CASSKGQGAIPPLHF TGTGCCAGTAGTAAAGGACAGGGGGCTATTCCACCCCTCCACTTT
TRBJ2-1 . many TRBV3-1 CASSQSGSNEQFF TGTGCCAGCAGCCAATCGGGGTCCAATGAGCAGTTCTTC
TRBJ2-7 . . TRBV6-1 CASSEVGPTYEQYF TGTGCCAGCAGTGAAGTTGGACCGACCTACGAGCAGTACTTC
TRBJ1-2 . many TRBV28 CASSLSTGSGYTF TGTGCCAGCAGTTTATCCACGGGTAGTGGCTACACCTTC
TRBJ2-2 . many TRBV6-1 CASSDGIGAGELFF TGTGCCAGCAGTGACGGGATCGGCGCCGGGGAGCTGTTTTTT
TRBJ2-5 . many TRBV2 CASSEPTGNQETQYF TGTGCCAGCAGTGAACCCACAGGGAATCAAGAGACCCAGTACTTC
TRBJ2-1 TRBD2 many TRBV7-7 CASSPGLAGDEQFF TGTGCTAGCAGCCCGGGACTAGCGGGCGATGAGCAGTTCTTC
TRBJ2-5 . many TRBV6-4 CASSDSASSAQETQYF TGTGCCAGCAGTGACTCCGCCTCTAGCGCCCAAGAGACCCAGTACTTC
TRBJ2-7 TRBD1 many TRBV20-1 CSAGIVQGPGEQYF TGCAGTGCTGGAATTGTACAGGGGCCGGGGGAGCAGTACTTC
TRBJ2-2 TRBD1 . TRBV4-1 CPSSREWQGANTGELFF TGCCCCAGCAGCCGAGAGTGGCAGGGGGCGAACACCGGGGAGCTGTTTTTT
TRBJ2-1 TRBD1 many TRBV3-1 CASSPRYGTGNEQFF TGTGCCAGCAGCCCCCGGTATGGGACAGGGAATGAGCAGTTCTTC
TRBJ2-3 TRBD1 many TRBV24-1 CATSDPNRGLTDTQYF TGTGCCACCAGTGATCCTAACAGGGGGCTCACAGATACGCAGTATTTT
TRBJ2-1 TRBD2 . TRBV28 CGSSLRLAAYNEQFF TGTGGCAGTAGTTTAAGGCTAGCGGCCTACAATGAGCAGTTCTTC
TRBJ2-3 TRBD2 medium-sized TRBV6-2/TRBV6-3 CASSEAASGGATTQYF TGTGCCAGCAGTGAAGCCGCGAGCGGGGGGGCCACTACGCAGTATTTT
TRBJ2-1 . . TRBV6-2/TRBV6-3 CASRDSLGDEQFF TGTGCCAGCCGGGACTCCCTAGGGGATGAGCAGTTCTTC
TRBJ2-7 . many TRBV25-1 CASSGTGTYEQYF TGTGCCAGCAGTGGGACGGGAACCTACGAGCAGTACTTC
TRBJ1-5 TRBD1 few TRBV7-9 CASSLEGAQQPQHF TGTGCCAGCAGCTTAGAGGGGGCGCAGCAGCCCCAGCATTTT
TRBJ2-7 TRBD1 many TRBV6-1 CASSIDRAEQYF TGTGCCAGCAGTATAGACAGGGCCGAGCAGTACTTC
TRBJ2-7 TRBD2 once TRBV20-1 CSARGLAGRDEQYF TGCAGTGCTCGAGGACTAGCGGGCCGGGACGAGCAGTACTTC
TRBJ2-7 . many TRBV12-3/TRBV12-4 CASSLMGGEEQYF TGTGCCAGCAGTTTAATGGGCGGAGAGGAGCAGTACTTC
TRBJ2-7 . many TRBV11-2 CASSLEAVSYEQYF TGTGCCAGCAGCTTAGAAGCAGTTTCCTACGAGCAGTACTTC
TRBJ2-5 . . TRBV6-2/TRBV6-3 CASRTGRGSTETQCF TGTGCCAGCAGGACGGGACGGGGGAGTACAGAGACCCAGTGCTTC
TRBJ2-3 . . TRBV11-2 CASSPGLHTDTQYF TGTGCCAGCAGCCCAGGACTTCACACAGATACGCAGTATTTT
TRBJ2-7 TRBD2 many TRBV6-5 CASSLLAGTYEQYF TGTGCCAGCAGCTTACTAGCGGGAACCTACGAGCAGTACTTC
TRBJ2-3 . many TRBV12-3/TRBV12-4 CASSLAQTDTQYF TGTGCCAGCAGTTTGGCCCAGACAGATACGCAGTATTTT
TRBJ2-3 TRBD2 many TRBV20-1 CSVSWGPGRTSGKPPDTQYF TGCAGTGTTAGTTGGGGCCCAGGGCGGACTAGCGGGAAGCCCCCCGATACGCAGTATTTT